One T cell receptor (beta chain) is described in this entry. Its antigen is unknown. The input lacks base qualities; no much larger clone sits a single base away. This entry comes from a study of cytomegalovirus exposure and HLA in healthy donors (dated by TCRdb to the late 2010s). Broadly, across the study: An earlier analysis of roughly 570 of the donors reported roughly 300 Gb of sequence data and 95 million to 140 million unique TCR beta sequences obtained from roughly 170 million T cells. The study aimed to test whether signatures of past pathogen exposure could be identified by cataloging public T cell receptors. A later genetic analysis took genome-wide SNP genotypes for about 55% of the 666 donors and used that subset as a discovery cohort. An early release that covered 640 HLA-typed donors contained 300 to 350 gigabases of sequencing data and tens of millions of unique TCR sequences. Both class I and class II loci were covered by HLA typing, at four-digit resolution. The genetic ancestry cluster associated with self-reported Caucasian donors included over 65% of the 300 to 400 genotyped donors. Every repertoire in the discovery cohort had been generated on one and the same sequencing platform. Across around 400 genotyped donors of the cohort, an average of about 250,000 unique TCR beta nucleotide sequences per donor were sequenced, and 15% to 20% of those sequences were non-productive. The later analysis used no new phenotypic data to find candidate immune exposures, relying instead on TCR beta sequences and their occurrence across donors. High-throughput TCR immunosequencing, statistical association of individual TCRs with disease status, and machine learning were combined to predict cytomegalovirus infection status. An earlier analysis of 450 to 750 of the donors used high-throughput TCR beta sequencing to judge whether each TCR beta V gene segment behaved as functional or pseudogenic. Along with the roughly 670-subject first cohort, a separate validation cohort of 120 different subjects was used. The T cell repertoires of several hundred subjects were profiled by immunosequencing and related to cytomegalovirus serostatus. Typing coverage varied by locus: roughly 620-640 donors for A, B, C, DRB1 and DQB1; about 520 for DQA1; 600 to 610 for DPA1; roughly 470 for DPB1. A later analysis re-examined previously published TCR beta repertoires from more than 600 donors and added high-resolution HLA genotyping to investigate patterns of TCR occurrence. Five DR-DQ haplotypes were treated as single units for association and clustering because of strong linkage in the cohort. Donor age, sex, ethnicity and CMV serostatus were compiled alongside the repertoire data. The full study reports these points: According to a later analysis, most CMV-associated TCR beta chains appeared to be HLA-restricted, and the HLA associations seemed to be driven largely by CMV exposure. Because the 87-base-pair reads could not distinguish some IMGT-functional V segments, including TRBV6-2 and TRBV6-3, those segments were excluded. Three of the identified cytomegalovirus-associated TCR beta chains were confirmed in vitro to be specific for cytomegalovirus antigens. In a later genetic analysis, fewer N-insertions in productive TCRs were reported among donors in an Asian-associated ancestry cluster than the approximately 630-donor mean. Presence/absence analyses assumed roughly uniform sequencing depth across donors, an assumption that may not hold. Linkage disequilibrium might explain the correlated functional status among segregating V segments, but an unknown experimental factor could not be ruled out. Compared with equally common non-associated chains, HLA-associated TCR beta chains in a later analysis were more clonally expanded and had lower generation probabilities. At a false discovery rate of 0.05, a later analysis linked about 16,000 TCR beta sequences to specific HLA alleles. A total of 150 to 200 TCR beta chains were listed by the study as associated with cytomegalovirus. Because HLA typing was unavailable for some donors at each locus, only the typed subset was used in association tests. In a later analysis, TCR association rates were found to vary across HLA loci, with the most associated TCRs seen for DRB1 alleles and the fewest for HLA-C alleles. In this cohort, only TCR beta chains were sequenced, and detectable features were limited by the absence of alpha or paired-chain data. A group of highly shared sequence variants was considered likely to be a technical artifact of the sequencing pipeline. The earlier analysis of 587 of the donors excluded roughly 16 rarely observed V segments, including chromosome 9 orphons, because counts were too low. Strong co-occurrence of HLA alleles, especially DR and DQ, made assigning TCR associations to individual alleles difficult. An association between a missense DCLRE1C variant and V-gene and J-gene trimming of TCR beta chains was found in a later genetic analysis and replicated in an independent cohort. According to the authors, the approach could potentially be generalized to other disease states and immunological phenotypes. A later analysis reported that several top co-occurrence clusters appeared linked to parvovirus B19, influenza, CMV and Epstein-Barr virus. The classifier was reported to diagnose cytomegalovirus status with high specificity and sensitivity in both the original and validation cohorts. CMV serostatus was the only immune exposure information available for the cohort. Across donors, most TCR sequences were observed very rarely, whereas some public TCRs were present in many individuals. A further reported finding was that TCR beta sequences accurately predicted the HLA-A and HLA-B alleles for most subjects in the first cohort. In an earlier analysis of 587 of the donors, most TCR beta V segments appeared in productive rearrangements about 90% or about 30% of the time, broadly matching IMGT annotations.

The cohort comprised 710 or so healthy bone marrow donors. Cohort members were all nominally healthy when sampled, although unrecorded immune exposures were likely present. The donor tested CMV seronegative, placing the donor among the 352 seronegative members of the cohort. A peripheral blood sample was provided by each donor, and peripheral blood mononuclear cells were used for TCR beta sequencing. The Qiagen DNeasy Blood Extraction Kit was used to extract genomic DNA from the blood cell samples. Preparation of the library involved the immunoSEQ multiplex PCR assay. A mixture of 60 forward primers for TCR Vbeta segments and 13 reverse primers for TCR Jbeta segments was used in the multiplex PCR. The CDR3 region of rearranged TCR beta genes was amplified from genomic DNA with a multiplex PCR assay. The Illumina HiSeq System was used to sequence the amplified TCR beta libraries as 87-base-pair reads. In the source study's methods: A later analysis tallied tens of millions of unique TCR beta chains across the approximately 670 repertoires, and around 12 million of those chains were shared by two or more donors. A nearest-neighbor algorithm error-corrected the raw reads and collapsed the reads into unique sequences, merging closely related sequences to remove PCR and sequencing errors. CDR3 sequences were aligned to IMGT reference sequences to assign V, D and J gene segments. For a sequence to be retained, at least a six-nucleotide match to both a V gene segment and a J gene segment was required. A rearrangement was called productive if the CDR3 had no stop codons and remained in frame with V and J, and every other rearrangement was called non-productive. CDR3 was defined by IMGT convention, running from the second conserved V-encoded cysteine to the conserved J-encoded phenylalanine. The earlier analysis of about 610 of the donors excluded any sequence lacking an unambiguous match to a single V gene segment. An earlier analysis of 450 to 650 of the donors called V segments functional above 56.7% productive rearrangements and segregating when the between-donor standard deviation exceeded 5%. A statistical classification framework was built for diagnosing cytomegalovirus status from the catalog of TCR beta chain sequences. A later analysis assigned V and J genes by comparing TCR nucleotide sequences with IMGT/GENE-DB human TR gene sequences. The TCRdist pipeline was used in a later analysis to assign CDR3 sequences and most-parsimonious VDJ recombination scenarios. A later analysis defined each TCR beta chain by its CDR3 amino acid sequence plus V-gene family, and excluded reads lacking a unique V-gene family. As a way to deal with suspected cross-contamination and a sequencing artifact, a later analysis dropped 450 to 600 nucleotide sequences that were highly shared and had low generation probability. For each public chain, a later analysis derived a clonal expansion index from normalized ranks of inferred template counts within each repertoire. In a later analysis, generation probabilities were computed with a VDJ recombination model fitted to out-of-frame rearrangements, and the resulting probabilities were checked against IGoR. A later analysis scored TCR-TCR, TCR-HLA and TCR-CMV co-occurrence with hypergeometric tests, applying a repertoire-size bias correction to TCR pairs. In a later analysis, false discovery rates were estimated by permuting HLA or CMV assignments 20 times. In a later analysis, co-occurring TCRs were grouped using DBSCAN, and TCRdist sequence similarity was added for clustering within HLA-allele-positive subsets. Repertoires with fewer than 30,000 or more than 120,000 public chains, plus five repertoires with anomalous nucleotide sharing, were excluded from co-occurrence clustering. In TCRdb, the immuneACCESS table is reduced to in-frame sequences with V and J assigned. These tables do not hold every clone; where another copy was compared, an unresolved V gene accounts for under half, and the others remain unexplained. From that table come the V and J calls and clone size; the DNA was used to work out D and trimming. In this sample the table shows 110,000 to 150,000 clones, 60% to 75% of which occur a single time. Of the sample, more than 6.5% falls within the top ten clones.

The CDR3, from cysteine to phenylalanine, totals 14 residues. Only CDR3 DNA is held: 42 bases, read in frame from base 1. CDR1 SEHNR and CDR2 FQNEAQ were looked up in the germline V gene (reference sequence). Trimming takes 7 bases off V and 2 bases off J; junction bases not matched to a gene: 7. The clonotype originates from a man aged 25-40 years in good health and CMV-seronegative. Material: PBMCs. Recombination connected TRBV7-9 to TRBJ2-5; 7 central nucleotides agree with TRBD2. Read as DNA, the sequence is TGTGCCAGCACACGGACTAGGAATCAAGAGACCCAGTACTTC. Translated, it reads CASTRTRNQETQYF.